The text below deals with one T cell receptor (beta chain). What it binds is not known. Clones were sequenced by immunoSEQ multiplex PCR, and TCRdb holds only the in-frame ones, with some missing. This sample has thousands of clones; 50% to 70% occur once, and the top ten carry 41%. This record comes from a study of CD8 T cell repertoires and HIV-1 epitope variants. Study overall: Enriched T cells were co-cultured with equal numbers of autologous T cell-negative antigen-presenting cells. Broader study findings: The assay identified only TCR beta chains of antigen-proliferating T cells.

The CDR3 is made up of 13 amino acids. V lost 5 bases, J lost 1 base, and 8 bases lay in between. CDR1 MNHEY and CDR2 SVGAGI come from the germline V gene. This chain connects TRBV6-5 to TRBJ1-1; D remains ambiguous. What was sequenced was cultured CD8+ T cells derived from PBMCs. The TCR sequence derives from a male donor with HIV. The CDR3 nucleotides are TGTGCCAGCAGTCAACAGCCGAACACTGAAGCTTTCTTT. This encodes CASSQQPNTEAFF.